The 20 T cell receptor beta chains presented below share a single source sample, sequenced in a study of OX40 agonist ivuxolimab in advanced cancers. Sequenced by immunoSEQ multiplex PCR; TCRdb stores in-frame clones only, minus some. The sample holds about 76,000 clones, approximately 85% seen once. The sample was CD4+ or CD8+ T cells sorted from blood, taken in a trial of the OX40 agonist ivuxolimab. The receptors derive from an adult with an advanced solid tumor such as melanoma, head and neck, liver or kidney cancer.

V and J are TRBV5-1 and TRBJ1-4; possibly TRBD1 for D (6 bases). This CDR3 region has 15 residues. Trimming cost V 7 bases and J 8 bases, with 21 bases left between them. Germline-derived CDR1 and CDR2 are SGHRS and YFSETQ. CDR3 sequence reads: CASSLGGSIAEKLFF. DNA for the CDR3: TGCGCCAGCTCCCTAGGGGGTTCCATTGCGGAAAAACTGTTTTTT.

This clone was counted between two and nine times. The chain couples TRBV14 to TRBJ2-6; a weak D match, TRBD1 (5 bases). This CDR3 is built from 21 residues. Trimming left V 0 bases short and J 0 bases short, with 21 bases between. Germline V lookup: CDR1 SGHDN, CDR2 FVKESK. The CDR3 region is CASSQDWLDSRRTSGANVLTF. CDR3 sequence (DNA): TGTGCCAGCAGCCAAGATTGGTTAGACAGTCGCCGTACCTCTGGGGCCAACGTCCTGACTTTC.

A few counts support this clone. The genes are TRBV7-6 and TRBJ2-7; 8 nucleotides agree with TRBD1. J gave up 1 base and V 5 bases, and 4 bases lay outside the gene matches. There are 14 residues in the CDR3. Germline V gene lookup returns CDR1 SGHVS and CDR2 FNYEAQ. The CDR3 coding sequence is TGTGCCAGCAGCACTGGACAGGGTTCCTACGAGCAGTACTTC. Protein product: CASSTGQGSYEQYF.

This chain links TRBV12-5 with TRBJ2-4; D not certain. There are 12 residues in the CDR3. Germline CDR1 is LGHNT and CDR2 is FRNRAP. V lost 5 bases and J lost 6, with 8 bases in between. CDR3 in DNA: TGTGCTAGTGGTCTGGATAGAAACATTCAGTACTTC. Residues: CASGLDRNIQYF.

This clone appeared once. V usage is TRBV9 and J usage is TRBJ2-3, with 11 bases that match TRBD1. The germline CDR1 and CDR2 sequences are SGDLS and YYNGEE. The CDR3 length is 16 residues. V was pared by 6 bases and J by 5 bases, with 11 bases of the junction left unmatched. The CDR3 sequence: CASMSRTGGVGDTQYF. In DNA form, the CDR3 reads TGTGCCAGCATGTCTCGGACAGGGGGCGTTGGAGATACGCAGTATTTT.

The rearrangement links TRBV5-1 to TRBJ2-3; 9 positions match TRBD2. J was trimmed by 2 bases and V by 9 bases; bases with no gene match: 10. Germline-derived CDR1 and CDR2 are SGHRS and YFSETQ. The length of the CDR3 is 15 residues. The CDR3 sequence is CATKVERGVTDTQYF. CDR3 DNA sequence: TGCGCCACCAAAGTCGAGCGGGGGGTCACAGATACGCAGTATTTT.

The rearrangement joins TRBV2 to TRBJ2-7, with TRBD2 as a possible D gene (7 bases). V lost 2 bases and J 0 bases, leaving 14 bases between the germline ends. Germline V lookup: CDR1 SNHLY, CDR2 FYNNEI. The CDR3 spans 16 residues. CDR3 DNA: TGTGCCAGCAGTGAAAGGCGCGGGGGCTTCTCCTACGAGCAGTACTTC. Protein product: CASSERRGGFSYEQYF.

This clone was counted ten times or more. This chain links TRBV4-1 with TRBJ1-1; D might be TRBD1 (5 bases). The germline gives CDR1 MGHRA, CDR2 YSYEKL. This CDR3 spans 15 amino acids. Trimming removed 0 bases at V and 4 bases at J, with 12 bases between. Written as DNA, the CDR3 is TGCGCCAGCAGCCAAGAGTCGGCAGGGCGCACTGAAGCTTTCTTT. It translates to CASSQESAGRTEAFF.

This chain connects TRBV5-1 to TRBJ1-5; 8 nucleotides agree with TRBD1. CDR3 length: 14 residues. Losses at the gene ends were 4 bases for V and 4 bases for J; bases not matched to a gene: 4. Germline CDR1 is SGHRS and CDR2 is YFSETQ. The CDR3 DNA sequence: TGCGCCAGCAGCGTAGACAGGGGTAATCAGCCCCAGCATTTT. It specifies CASSVDRGNQPQHF.

The gene calls are TRBV4-2 and TRBJ2-7; D is ambiguous. The CDR3 spans 15 residues. The germline CDR1 and CDR2 sequences are LGHNA and YNFKEQ. Trimming pared 0 bases from V and 1 base from J, leaving 10 bases between. The CDR3 DNA is TGTGCCAGCAGCCAAGATTCACTTCTTTCCTACGAGCAGTACTTC. Its translation is CASSQDSLLSYEQYF.

This rearrangement joins TRBV7-9 to TRBJ2-3, with D hard to call. V lost 2 bases to trimming and J lost 4 bases, with 4 bases between them. CDR3 length: 12 amino acids. Per the germline V gene, CDR1 is SEHNR and CDR2 is FQNEAQ (reference sequence). In DNA form, the CDR3 reads TGTGCCAGCAGCTTAACGCCAGATACGCAGTATTTT. Its translation is CASSLTPDTQYF.

V usage is TRBV19 and J usage is TRBJ2-7; the D gene is possibly TRBD2 (6 bases). The germline V and J ends were trimmed by 1 base and 5 bases, with 9 bases remaining between them. Germline CDR1 LNHDA, CDR2 SQIVND (reference sequence). This CDR3 region has 13 residues. CDR3 in amino acids: CASSIAEGNEQYF. The CDR3 DNA sequence: TGTGCCAGTAGTATAGCGGAGGGAAACGAGCAGTACTTC.

The CDR3 sequence: CASRVGQPAGYTF. The CDR3 DNA reads as TGTGCCAGTAGGGTGGGACAGCCAGCTGGCTACACCTTC. The chain is built from TRBV19 and TRBJ1-2; 7 nucleotides align to TRBD1. The CDR3 has 13 residues. Per germline, CDR1 LNHDA and CDR2 SQIVND (reference sequence). The ends lost 6 bases at V and 7 bases at J; junction bases unmatched: 8.

The chain recombines TRBV7-3 with TRBJ1-5; D is unresolved. This CDR3 region has 13 residues. CDR1 SGHTA and CDR2 FQGTGA come from the germline V gene. Deletions cut 5 bases from V and 5 bases from J, with 10 bases between. The chain's CDR3 is CASSEAGYQPQHF. The DNA of the CDR3 is TGTGCCAGCAGCGAGGCCGGTTATCAGCCCCAGCATTTT.

The CDR3 loop is CASSPQGTGSHEQYF. CDR3 coding DNA: TGTGCCAGCAGCCCCCAAGGGACAGGGTCCCACGAGCAGTACTTC. The chain employs TRBV7-9 and TRBJ2-7; 9 bases map to TRBD1. The CDR3 length is 15 residues. J lost 5 bases, V lost 5 bases, and 10 bases had no gene match. Looked up from germline, CDR1 is SEHNR and CDR2 is FQNEAQ (reference sequence).

Remarks on this clone: Sequence at one end of the junction differs from germline and may be a read error. The CDR3 spells CASSLLTPGTGAFF. In DNA, the CDR3 is TGTGCCAGCAGTTTATTGACCCCGGGAACTGGAGCTTTCTTT. This chain links TRBV27 with TRBJ1-1; no clear D gene. The CDR3 covers 14 residues. Per the germline V gene, CDR1 is MNHEY and CDR2 is SMNVEV (reference sequence).

The chain couples TRBV10-3 to TRBJ2-1; D gene unclear. Germline V lookup: CDR1 ENHRY, CDR2 SYGVKD. Deletions cut 0 bases from V and 3 bases from J, with 6 bases between. The CDR3 contains 14 residues. The CDR3: CAISESAGYNEQFF. The CDR3 DNA reads TGTGCCATCAGTGAGTCGGCAGGCTACAATGAGCAGTTCTTC.

This chain links TRBV7-2 with TRBJ2-7; 12 bases are a match to TRBD2. From germline, CDR1 is SGHTA and CDR2 FQGNSA. The CDR3 sequence is 16 residues long. V lost 3 bases and J lost 9; bases outside the gene matches: 12. This CDR3 is CASSFVLAGGLNGQYF. CDR3 sequence (DNA): TGTGCCAGCAGCTTTGTACTAGCGGGAGGTTTGAACGGGCAGTACTTC.

In this sample, this clone turned up a few times. This chain links TRBV14 with TRBJ2-3; D not resolved. The germline CDR1 and CDR2 sequences are SGHDN and FVKESK. Trimming removed 1 base at V and 1 base at J, with 9 bases between. CDR3 length equals 15 residues. The CDR3 sequence: CASSQGAKGTDTQYF. The CDR3 DNA reads as TGTGCCAGCAGCCAAGGAGCTAAGGGCACAGATACGCAGTATTTT. Drawing the rest from reference TRBV14 and TRBJ2-3, the complete variable domain is EAGVTQFPSHSVIEKGQTVTLRCDPISGHDNLYWYRRVMGKEIKFLLHFVKESKQDESGMPNNRFLAERTGGTYSTLKVQPAELEDSGVYFCASSQGAKGTDTQYFGPGTRLTVL.

This sequence joins TRBV7-2 and TRBJ1-2, with D unclear. Trimming shortened V by 3 bases and J by 3 bases, and 8 bases separated the two germline ends. The CDR3 extends over 13 amino acids. Germline V gene sequence: CDR1 SGHTA, CDR2 FQGNSA. This chain's CDR3 is CASSLERDYGYTF. The CDR3 nucleotides read TGTGCCAGCAGCTTGGAAAGGGACTATGGCTACACCTTC.